A single T cell receptor (beta chain) is shown here with its context. Antigen specificity is unknown. Trimming took 4 bases from V and 3 from J; bases not matched to a gene: 4. CDR1 and CDR2 (germline): MNHEY, SVGAGI. The CDR3 has 15 amino acids. The record originates from a study of T cell responses to AZD1222 COVID-19 vaccine. Sequencing used immunoSEQ multiplex PCR; TCRdb keeps in-frame clones, though not all of them. The sample carries approximately 150,000 clones, roughly 87% recorded once. Second-dose schedules of about 4 or about 12 weeks were combined. Findings of the study overall: Unmutated regions of variants are reportedly targeted by nearly half of spike-specific TCRs.

The TCR was taken from an adult who received the AZD1222 COVID-19 vaccine. Sequences were derived from peripheral blood, sampled 28 days after the second AZD1222 dose. The rearrangement joins TRBV6-5 to TRBJ2-5, with 11 nucleotides matching TRBD2. CDR3 protein: CASSSASGGKETQYF. CDR3 DNA: TGTGCCAGCAGTTCGGCTAGCGGGGGGAAAGAGACCCAGTACTTC.